Following are 18 T cell receptor beta chains from one sample sequenced in a study of blood T cell repertoires in COVID-19. Data came from immunoSEQ multiplex PCR; TCRdb stores just in-frame clones and leaves some out. The table includes 65,000 or so clones, 70% to 85% detected once. The sequencing sample was made of peripheral blood. The source of these receptors is a man aged 60 to 75 with acute or convalescent COVID-19.

The chain recombines TRBV12-3 or TRBV12-4 with TRBJ2-1, with 7 bases matching TRBD2. Trimming cost V 8 bases and J 7 bases; bases outside gene matches: 5. The CDR3 extends over 12 amino acids. The CDR3 sequence: CASSWEGNEQFF. The CDR3 DNA reads TGTGCCAGCTCCTGGGAGGGGAATGAGCAGTTCTTC.

V usage is TRBV27 and J usage is TRBJ1-4, with TRBD1 as a possible D gene (6 bases). There are 14 residues in the CDR3. The germline V and J ends were trimmed by 6 bases and 8 bases, with 16 bases remaining between them. Germline lookup yields CDR1 MNHEY and CDR2 SMNVEV (reference sequence). As DNA, the CDR3 is TGTGCCAGCAGACCCGGGGGGGGCCACGAAAAACTGTTTTTT. Protein product: CASRPGGGHEKLFF.

This clone occurred once. The rearrangement links TRBV6-1 to TRBJ1-4; possible D gene TRBD1, 5 bases. The CDR3 is made up of 15 amino acids. Germline CDR1 is MNHNS and CDR2 is SASEGT. V lost 3 bases and J lost 0, with 8 bases in between. The CDR3 loop reads CASSDPGATNEKLFF. The CDR3 DNA reads as TGTGCCAGCAGTGACCCGGGGGCAACTAATGAAAAACTGTTTTTT.

The V gene is TRBV9, the J gene TRBJ2-3; no firm D call. Germline V gene lookup returns CDR1 SGDLS and CDR2 YYNGEE. The V and J ends lost 1 base and 2 bases respectively, with 8 bases between them. The CDR3 consists of 14 residues. CDR3 loop: CASSVSVNTDTQYF. In DNA, the CDR3 is TGTGCCAGCAGCGTATCGGTGAACACAGATACGCAGTATTTT.

This chain joins TRBV20-1 and TRBJ2-3, with 10 bases that match TRBD2. CDR1 and CDR2 from the germline V gene are DFQATT and SNEGSKA (reference sequence). Losses at the gene ends were 3 bases for V and 0 bases for J; bases not matched to a gene: 3. The CDR3 runs to 15 residues. The CDR3 sequence: CSASGLAVSTDTQYF. The CDR3 DNA reads as TGCAGTGCTAGTGGACTAGCGGTTAGCACAGATACGCAGTATTTT.

This clone was recorded a few times. This rearrangement joins TRBV7-8 to TRBJ1-2, with a possible D match to TRBD1 (6 bases). Germline CDR1 is SGHVS and CDR2 is FQNEAQ. CDR3 length: 13 amino acids. V lost 1 base and J lost 8, with 11 bases in between. This CDR3 is CASSLEQGEGYTF. The CDR3 bases are TGTGCCAGCAGCTTAGAACAGGGCGAGGGCTACACCTTC. The entire variable domain, with the rest obtained from reference TRBV7-8 and TRBJ1-2, is as follows: GAGVSQSPRYKVAKRGQDVALRCDPISGHVSLFWYQQALGQGPEFLTYFQNEAQLDKSGLPSDRFFAERPEGSVSTLKIQRTQQEDSAVYLCASSLEQGEGYTFGSGTRLTVV.

This sequence joins TRBV4-1 and TRBJ2-1, with D perhaps matching TRBD1 (5 bases). The CDR3 has 13 amino acids. Between the trimmed V and J ends, which lost 0 bases and 8 bases, there was a span of 8 bases. Germline CDR1 reads MGHRA; CDR2 reads YSYEKL. CDR3 nucleotides: TGCGCCAGCAGCCAAGATTGGGGCGATGAGCAGTTCTTC. It yields the protein CASSQDWGDEQFF.

V usage is TRBV18 and J usage is TRBJ1-2, with TRBD1 as a possible D gene (6 bases). Looked up from germline, CDR1 is KGHSH and CDR2 is LQKENI. The CDR3 is 14 residues long. Trimming left V 4 bases short and J 3 bases short, with 12 bases between. The CDR3 DNA is TGTGCCAGCTCACTCCTGGCAGGGGACTATGGCTACACCTTC. Protein: CASSLLAGDYGYTF.

The CDR3 coding sequence is TGCGCCAGCAGTGTAGCGGGACGTTATAGCAATCAGCCCCAGCATTTT. Its protein product is CASSVAGRYSNQPQHF. This chain connects TRBV10-2 to TRBJ1-5, with a weak D call TRBD1 (5 bases). V was cut by 4 bases and J by 0 bases, with 13 bases left in between. The CDR3 has 16 amino acids. Germline CDR1 and CDR2: WSHSY and SAAADI.

The rearrangement links TRBV19 to TRBJ1-5; the D gene is possibly TRBD1 (6 bases). The germline V gene encodes CDR1 LNHDA and CDR2 SQIVND (reference sequence). This CDR3 is built from 15 residues. The V and J ends lost 6 bases and 0 bases respectively, with 12 bases between them. CDR3 DNA sequence: TGTGCCAGTAGGAGGGGGACCAATAGCAATCAGCCCCAGCATTTT. Translated, it gives CASRRGTNSNQPQHF.

The gene calls are TRBV4-1 and TRBJ1-6; 7 positions match TRBD1. The length of the CDR3 is 17 residues. Germline V lookup: CDR1 MGHRA, CDR2 YSYEKL. The V gene end was trimmed by 0 bases and the J gene end by 4 bases; junction bases not matched to a gene: 6. The CDR3 nucleotides read TGCGCCAGCAGCCAAGAAAGACAGGGAGGATATAATTCACCCCTCCACTTT. Residues: CASSQERQGGYNSPLHF.

The V gene is TRBV12-5, the J gene TRBJ1-3, with 10 bases aligning to TRBD1. This CDR3 has 15 amino acids. V lost 5 bases to trimming and J lost 6 bases; unmatched junction nucleotides: 7. The germline gives CDR1 LGHNT, CDR2 FRNRAP. The CDR3 DNA reads TGTGCTAGTGGTCCCCCCGGGACAGGGGAAAACACCATATATTTT. This translates into CASGPPGTGENTIYF.

CDR3 sequence (DNA): TGTGCCAGCAGCGCGGACACCTCCGCTCGGGAGACCCAGTACTTC. Its protein is CASSADTSARETQYF. The J gene is TRBJ2-5, the V gene TRBV9; tentatively, D is TRBD1 (5 bases). Trimming stripped 3 bases from V and 5 bases from J, with 17 bases between. The CDR3 spans 15 residues. CDR1 and CDR2 from the germline V gene are SGDLS and YYNGEE.

The rearrangement links TRBV4-1 to TRBJ2-1; D is perhaps TRBD2 (6 bases). Germline V gene sequence: CDR1 MGHRA, CDR2 YSYEKL. The CDR3 is 15 amino acids. Between the trimmed V and J ends, which lost 1 base and 4 bases, there was a span of 11 bases. The CDR3: CASSQGRGLYNEQFF. The DNA for the CDR3 is TGCGCCAGCAGCCAAGGGCGGGGACTTTACAATGAGCAGTTCTTC.

The gene calls are TRBV4-1 and TRBJ2-7; TRBD1 agrees at 7 bases. CDR1 MGHRA and CDR2 YSYEKL come from the germline V gene. J was trimmed by 3 bases and V by 1 base; bases with no gene match: 6. The CDR3 length is 15 residues. For the CDR3, the DNA is TGCGCCAGCAGCCAAGGGTGGGACAGCCACTACGAGCAGTACTTC. Protein: CASSQGWDSHYEQYF.

The J gene is TRBJ2-1, the V gene TRBV5-1, with 11 positions matching TRBD2. This CDR3 comprises 16 residues. Germline V gene sequence: CDR1 SGHRS, CDR2 YFSETQ. Germline trimming cut 4 bases from V and 3 bases from J; bases unmatched to any gene: 6. The CDR3 spells CASSTIAGGSYNEQFF. Here the CDR3 DNA reads TGCGCCAGCAGCACTATAGCGGGGGGGAGCTACAATGAGCAGTTCTTC.

As DNA, the CDR3 is TGTGCCAGCAATACAGGCATTGAACGTGTAACTGAAGCTTTCTTT. Translation gives CASNTGIERVTEAFF. The rearrangement joins TRBV2 to TRBJ1-1; weak D call: TRBD1 (5 bases). Germline CDR1 and CDR2: SNHLY and FYNNEI. Trimming removed 7 bases at V and 5 bases at J, with 20 bases between. This CDR3 region has 15 residues.

This chain connects TRBV2 to TRBJ2-3, with D perhaps TRBD1 (6 bases). The CDR3 spans 13 residues. V lost 10 bases to trimming and J lost 6 bases, with 17 bases between them. The germline gives CDR1 SNHLY, CDR2 FYNNEI. The CDR3 DNA follows: TGTGCCATCTCACAACAGGGTAGGGATACGCAGTATTTT. Translated: CAISQQGRDTQYF.